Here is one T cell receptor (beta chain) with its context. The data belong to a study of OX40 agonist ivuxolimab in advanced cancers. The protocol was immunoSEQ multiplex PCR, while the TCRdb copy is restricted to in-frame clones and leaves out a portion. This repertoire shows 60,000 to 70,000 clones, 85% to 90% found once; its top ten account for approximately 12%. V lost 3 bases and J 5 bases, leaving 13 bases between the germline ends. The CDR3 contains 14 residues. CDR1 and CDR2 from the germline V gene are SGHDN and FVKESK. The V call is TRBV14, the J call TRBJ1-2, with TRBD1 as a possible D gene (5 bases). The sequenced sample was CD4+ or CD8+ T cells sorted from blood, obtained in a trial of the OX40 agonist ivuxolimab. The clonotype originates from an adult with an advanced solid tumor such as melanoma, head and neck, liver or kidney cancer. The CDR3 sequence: CASSQKGSGYGYTF. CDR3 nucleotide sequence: TGTGCCAGCAGCCAGAAGGGGAGTGGGTATGGCTACACCTTC.